What follows describes a single T cell receptor beta chain. Its antigen is not identified. The table came from immunoSEQ multiplex PCR; TCRdb's copy has only in-frame clones and leaves some out. The table has some 180,000 clones, 85% to 95% seen once. This entry comes from a study of T cell responses to AZD1222 COVID-19 vaccine. Study-level findings and limits: Repertoires in all cases were sampled only once the peak T cell response had passed. White British donors predominated, females outnumbered males, and clonal diversity was possibly underestimated. Baseline serology detected seropositivity in only 6 or 7 AZD1222 recipients. CD4 TCRs linked to vaccination spanned spike, dominating at 160-218 and 743-854.

Germline V lookup: CDR1 SGHVS, CDR2 FQNEAQ. V dropped 3 bases and J dropped 7; count of bases not matched to a gene: 11. The CDR3 consists of 18 residues. The gene calls are TRBV7-8 and TRBJ1-6; 11 bases agree with TRBD1. Here the sequenced sample was peripheral blood, taken 28 days after the second dose of the MenACWY control vaccine. The clonotype was recovered from an adult who received the MenACWY meningococcal vaccine as a control. The CDR3 sequence: CASSFSRAGTGGNSPLHF. The CDR3 DNA sequence: TGTGCCAGCAGCTTTTCGAGGGCGGGGACAGGGGGAAATTCACCCCTCCACTTT.